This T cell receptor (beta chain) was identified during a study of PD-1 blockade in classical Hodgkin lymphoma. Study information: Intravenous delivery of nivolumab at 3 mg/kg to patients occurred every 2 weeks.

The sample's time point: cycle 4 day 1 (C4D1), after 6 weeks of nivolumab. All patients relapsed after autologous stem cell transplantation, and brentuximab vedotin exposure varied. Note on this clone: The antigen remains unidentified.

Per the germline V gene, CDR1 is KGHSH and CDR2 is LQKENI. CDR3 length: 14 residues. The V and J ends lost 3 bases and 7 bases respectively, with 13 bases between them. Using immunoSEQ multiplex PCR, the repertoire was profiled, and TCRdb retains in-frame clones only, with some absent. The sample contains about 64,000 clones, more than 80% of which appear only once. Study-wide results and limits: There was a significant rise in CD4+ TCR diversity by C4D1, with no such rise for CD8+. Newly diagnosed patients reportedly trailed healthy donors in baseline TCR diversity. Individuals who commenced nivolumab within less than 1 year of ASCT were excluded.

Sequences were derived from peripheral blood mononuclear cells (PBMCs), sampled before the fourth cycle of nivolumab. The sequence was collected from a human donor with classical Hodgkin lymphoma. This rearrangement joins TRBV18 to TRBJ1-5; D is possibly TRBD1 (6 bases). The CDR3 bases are TGTGCCAGCTCACCTCTAAGGGGGGCACAGCCCCAGCATTTT. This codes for CASSPLRGAQPQHF.